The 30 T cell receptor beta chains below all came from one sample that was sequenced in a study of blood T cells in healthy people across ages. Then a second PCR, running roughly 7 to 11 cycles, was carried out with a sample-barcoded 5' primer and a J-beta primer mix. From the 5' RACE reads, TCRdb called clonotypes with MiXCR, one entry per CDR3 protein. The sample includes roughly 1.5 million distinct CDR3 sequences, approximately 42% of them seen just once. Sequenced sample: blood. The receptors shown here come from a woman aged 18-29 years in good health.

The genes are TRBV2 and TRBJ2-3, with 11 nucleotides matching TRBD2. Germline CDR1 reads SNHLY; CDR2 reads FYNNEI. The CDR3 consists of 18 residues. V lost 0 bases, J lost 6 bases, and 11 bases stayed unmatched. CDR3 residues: CASSEALGSGRASDTQYF. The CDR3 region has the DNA TGTGCCAGCAGTGAAGCGCTGGGTAGCGGGAGGGCCTCGGATACGCAGTATTTT. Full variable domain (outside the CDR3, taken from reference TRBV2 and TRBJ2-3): EPEVTQTPSHQVTQMGQEVILRCVPISNHLYFYWYRQILGQKVEFLVSFYNNEISEKSEIFDDQFSVERPDGSNFTLKIRSTKLEDSAMYFCASSEALGSGRASDTQYFGPGTRLTVL.

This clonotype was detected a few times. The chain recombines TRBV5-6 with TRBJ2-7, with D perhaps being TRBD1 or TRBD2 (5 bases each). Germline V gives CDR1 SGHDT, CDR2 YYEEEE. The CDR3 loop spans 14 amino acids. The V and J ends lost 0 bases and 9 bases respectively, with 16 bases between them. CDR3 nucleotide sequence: TGTGCCAGCAGCTTGGCGTCGGGACCCACAGGGCAGTACTTC. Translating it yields CASSLASGPTGQYF.

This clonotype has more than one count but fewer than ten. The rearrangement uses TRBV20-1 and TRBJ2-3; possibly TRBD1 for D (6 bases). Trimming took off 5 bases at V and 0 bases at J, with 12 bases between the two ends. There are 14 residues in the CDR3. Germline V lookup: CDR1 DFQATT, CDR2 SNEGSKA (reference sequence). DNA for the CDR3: TGCAGTGCTGGACGACAGGTTAGCACAGATACGCAGTATTTT. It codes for CSAGRQVSTDTQYF.

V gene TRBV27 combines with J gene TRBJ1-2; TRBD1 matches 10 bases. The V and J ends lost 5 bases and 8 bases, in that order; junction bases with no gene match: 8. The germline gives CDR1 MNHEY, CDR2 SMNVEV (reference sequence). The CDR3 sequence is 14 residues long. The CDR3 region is CASSPGQGVRGYTF. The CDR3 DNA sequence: TGTGCCAGCAGTCCCGGACAGGGGGTACGGGGCTACACCTTC.

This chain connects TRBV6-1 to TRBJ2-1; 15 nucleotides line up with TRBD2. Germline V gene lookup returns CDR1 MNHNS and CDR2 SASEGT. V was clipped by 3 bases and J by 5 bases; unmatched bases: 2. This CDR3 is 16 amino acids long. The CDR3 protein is CASSDWTSGRDNEQFF. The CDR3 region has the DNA TGTGCCAGCAGTGACTGGACTAGCGGGAGGGACAATGAGCAGTTCTTC.

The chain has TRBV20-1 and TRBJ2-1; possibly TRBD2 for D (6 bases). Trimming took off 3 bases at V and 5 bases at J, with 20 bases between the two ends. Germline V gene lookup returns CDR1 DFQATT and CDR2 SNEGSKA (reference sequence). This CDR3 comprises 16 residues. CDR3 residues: CSASRVDGGMNNEQFF. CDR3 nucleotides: TGCAGTGCTAGTCGAGTTGACGGGGGAATGAACAATGAGCAGTTCTTC.

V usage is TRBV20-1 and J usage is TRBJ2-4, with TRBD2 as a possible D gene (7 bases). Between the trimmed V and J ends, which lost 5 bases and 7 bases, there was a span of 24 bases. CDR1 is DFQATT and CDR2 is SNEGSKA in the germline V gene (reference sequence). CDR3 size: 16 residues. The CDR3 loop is CSAPPAGASYGNIQYF. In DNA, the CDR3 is TGCAGTGCTCCCCCGGCGGGGGCTTCATACGGGAACATTCAGTACTTC.

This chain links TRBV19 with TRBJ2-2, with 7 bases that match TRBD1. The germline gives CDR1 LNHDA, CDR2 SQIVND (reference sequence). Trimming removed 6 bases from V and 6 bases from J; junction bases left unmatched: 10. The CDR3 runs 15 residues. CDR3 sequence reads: CASRGTDSRSGELFF. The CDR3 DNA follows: TGTGCCAGTAGGGGGACAGACAGCAGGTCCGGGGAGCTGTTTTTT.

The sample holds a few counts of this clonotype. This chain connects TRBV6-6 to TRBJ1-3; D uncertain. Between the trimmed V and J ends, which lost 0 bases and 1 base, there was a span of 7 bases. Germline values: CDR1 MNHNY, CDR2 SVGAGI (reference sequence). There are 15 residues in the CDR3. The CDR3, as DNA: TGTGCCAGCAGTTACTCTGCGGGGTCTGGAAACACCATATATTTT. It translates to CASSYSAGSGNTIYF.

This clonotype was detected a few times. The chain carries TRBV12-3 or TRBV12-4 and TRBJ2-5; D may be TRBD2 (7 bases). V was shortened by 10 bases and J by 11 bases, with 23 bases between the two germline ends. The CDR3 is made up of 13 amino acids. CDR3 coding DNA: TGTGCCACACTGGCGGGGGCCACACATGAGCAGTACTTC. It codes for CATLAGATHEQYF.

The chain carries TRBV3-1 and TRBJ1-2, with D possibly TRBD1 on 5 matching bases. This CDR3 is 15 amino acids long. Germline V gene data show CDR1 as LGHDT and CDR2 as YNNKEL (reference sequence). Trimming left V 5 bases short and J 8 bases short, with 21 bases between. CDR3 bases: TGTGCCAGCAGCTCCCACGGGGCATCCTACGGGGGCTACACCTTC. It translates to CASSSHGASYGGYTF.

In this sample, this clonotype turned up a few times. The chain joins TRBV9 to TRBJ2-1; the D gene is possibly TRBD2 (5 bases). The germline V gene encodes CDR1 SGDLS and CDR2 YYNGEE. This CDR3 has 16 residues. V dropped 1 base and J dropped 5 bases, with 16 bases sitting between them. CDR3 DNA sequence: TGTGCCAGCAGCGTAAGAATGGGAGTAGGGAACAATGAGCAGTTCTTC. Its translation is CASSVRMGVGNNEQFF.

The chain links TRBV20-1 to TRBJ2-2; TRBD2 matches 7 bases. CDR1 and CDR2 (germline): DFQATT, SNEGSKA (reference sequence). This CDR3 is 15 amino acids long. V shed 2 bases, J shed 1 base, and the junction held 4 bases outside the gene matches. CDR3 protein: CSARPLAENTGELFF. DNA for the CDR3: TGCAGTGCTAGACCTCTAGCGGAGAACACCGGGGAGCTGTTTTTT.

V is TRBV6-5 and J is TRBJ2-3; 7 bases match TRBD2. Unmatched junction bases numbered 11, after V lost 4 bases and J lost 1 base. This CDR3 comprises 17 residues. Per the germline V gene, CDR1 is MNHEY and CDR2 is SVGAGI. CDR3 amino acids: CASSSLGGSGGTDTQYF. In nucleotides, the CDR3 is TGTGCCAGCAGTTCACTCGGTGGGAGCGGGGGCACAGATACGCAGTATTTT.

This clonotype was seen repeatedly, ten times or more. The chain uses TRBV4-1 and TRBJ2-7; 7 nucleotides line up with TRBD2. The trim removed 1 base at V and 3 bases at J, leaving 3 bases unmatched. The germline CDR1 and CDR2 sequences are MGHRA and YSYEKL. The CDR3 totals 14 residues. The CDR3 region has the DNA TGCGCCAGCAGCCAAGCTAGCGGAGACTACGAGCAGTACTTC. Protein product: CASSQASGDYEQYF.

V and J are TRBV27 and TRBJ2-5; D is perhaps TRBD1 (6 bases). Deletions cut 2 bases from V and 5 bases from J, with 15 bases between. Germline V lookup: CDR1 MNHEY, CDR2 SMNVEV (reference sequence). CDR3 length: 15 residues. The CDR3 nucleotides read TGTGCCAGCAGTTTAGGGGGCCAGAACAGGGAGACCCAGTACTTC. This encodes CASSLGGQNRETQYF.

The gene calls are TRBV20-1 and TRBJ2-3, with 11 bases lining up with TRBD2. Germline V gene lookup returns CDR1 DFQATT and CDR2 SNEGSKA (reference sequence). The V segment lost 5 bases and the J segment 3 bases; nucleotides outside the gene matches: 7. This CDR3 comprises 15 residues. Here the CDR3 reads CSAGIAGGPTDTQYF. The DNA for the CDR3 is TGCAGTGCTGGTATAGCGGGGGGGCCGACAGATACGCAGTATTTT.

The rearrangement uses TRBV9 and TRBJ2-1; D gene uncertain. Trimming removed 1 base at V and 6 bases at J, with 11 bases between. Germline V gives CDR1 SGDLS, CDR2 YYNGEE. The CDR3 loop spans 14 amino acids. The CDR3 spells CASSVNLRVNEQFF. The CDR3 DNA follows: TGTGCCAGCAGCGTAAACCTACGCGTCAATGAGCAGTTCTTC.

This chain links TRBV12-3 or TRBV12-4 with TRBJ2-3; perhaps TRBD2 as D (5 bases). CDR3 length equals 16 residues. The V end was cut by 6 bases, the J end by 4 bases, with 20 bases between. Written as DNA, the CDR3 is TGTGCCAGCAGGCCCGAGGTAGCGCCGATTGCAGATACGCAGTATTTT. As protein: CASRPEVAPIADTQYF.

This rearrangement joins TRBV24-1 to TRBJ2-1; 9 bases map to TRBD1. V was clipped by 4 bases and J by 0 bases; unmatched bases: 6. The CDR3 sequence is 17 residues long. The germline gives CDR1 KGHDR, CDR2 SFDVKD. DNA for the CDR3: TGTGCCACCAGTGAAACTGGACAGGGGTCCTCCTACAATGAGCAGTTCTTC. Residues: CATSETGQGSSYNEQFF.

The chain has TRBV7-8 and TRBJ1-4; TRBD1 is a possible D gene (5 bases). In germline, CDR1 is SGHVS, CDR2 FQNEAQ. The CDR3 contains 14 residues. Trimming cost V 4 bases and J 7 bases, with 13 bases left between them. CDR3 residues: CASSYRRDTEKLFF. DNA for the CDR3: TGTGCCAGCAGCTACAGGAGGGATACTGAAAAACTGTTTTTT.

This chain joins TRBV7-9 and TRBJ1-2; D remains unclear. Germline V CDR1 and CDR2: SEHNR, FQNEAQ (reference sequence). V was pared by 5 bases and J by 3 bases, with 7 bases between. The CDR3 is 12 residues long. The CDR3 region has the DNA TGTGCCAGCAGCCAGTCTTACTATGGCTACACCTTC. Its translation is CASSQSYYGYTF.

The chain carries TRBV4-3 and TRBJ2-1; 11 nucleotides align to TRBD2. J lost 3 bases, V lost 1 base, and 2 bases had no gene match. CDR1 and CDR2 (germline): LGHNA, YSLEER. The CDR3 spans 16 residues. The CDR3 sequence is CASSQAGTSGYNEQFF. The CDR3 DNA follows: TGCGCCAGCAGCCAAGCCGGGACTAGCGGCTACAATGAGCAGTTCTTC.

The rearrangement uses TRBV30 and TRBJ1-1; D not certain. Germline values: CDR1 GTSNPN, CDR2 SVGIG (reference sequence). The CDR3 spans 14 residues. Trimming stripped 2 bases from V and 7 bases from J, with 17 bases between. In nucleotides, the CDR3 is TGTGCCTGGAGTTTTCTCACGCCGGGAAATGAAGCTTTCTTT. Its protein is CAWSFLTPGNEAFF.

CDR3 sequence reads: CASSHQTGMGGYTF. The CDR3 nucleotides are TGTGCCAGCAGTCACCAGACAGGGATGGGTGGCTACACCTTC. This sequence joins TRBV6-6 and TRBJ1-2; 7 bases map to TRBD1. Germline values: CDR1 MNHNY, CDR2 SVGAGI (reference sequence). Trimming cost V 5 bases and J 7 bases; bases outside gene matches: 10. The CDR3 runs to 14 residues.

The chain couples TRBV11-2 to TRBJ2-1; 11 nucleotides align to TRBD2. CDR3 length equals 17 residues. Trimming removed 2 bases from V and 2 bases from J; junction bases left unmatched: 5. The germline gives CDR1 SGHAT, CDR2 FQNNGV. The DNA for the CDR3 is TGTGCCAGCAGCTTAACCACTAGCGGGAGAACCTACAATGAGCAGTTCTTC. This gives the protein CASSLTTSGRTYNEQFF.

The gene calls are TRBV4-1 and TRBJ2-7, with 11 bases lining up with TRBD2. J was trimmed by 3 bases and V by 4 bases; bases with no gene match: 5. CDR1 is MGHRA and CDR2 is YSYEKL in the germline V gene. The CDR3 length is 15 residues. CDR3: CASSPTTSGNYEQYF. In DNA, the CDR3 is TGCGCCAGCAGCCCCACGACTAGCGGGAACTACGAGCAGTACTTC.

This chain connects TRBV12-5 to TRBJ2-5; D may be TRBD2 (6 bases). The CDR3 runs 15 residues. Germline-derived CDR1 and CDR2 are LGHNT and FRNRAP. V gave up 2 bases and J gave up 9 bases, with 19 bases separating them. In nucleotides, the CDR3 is TGTGCTAGTGGTTTGTTGGAGGGGCTAGGGGAGGCCCAGTACTTC. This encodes CASGLLEGLGEAQYF.

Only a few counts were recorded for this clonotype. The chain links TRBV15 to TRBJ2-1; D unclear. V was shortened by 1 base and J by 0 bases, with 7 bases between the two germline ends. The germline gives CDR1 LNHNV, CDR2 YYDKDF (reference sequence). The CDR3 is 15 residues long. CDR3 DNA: TGTGCCACCAGCAGAGCCATCAGCTCCTACAATGAGCAGTTCTTC. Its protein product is CATSRAISSYNEQFF.

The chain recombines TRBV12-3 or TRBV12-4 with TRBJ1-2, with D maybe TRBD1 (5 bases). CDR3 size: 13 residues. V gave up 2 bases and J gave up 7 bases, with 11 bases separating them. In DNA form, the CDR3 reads TGTGCCAGCAGTTTAAGGCAGGGTTTTGGCTACACCTTC. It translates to CASSLRQGFGYTF.